Following are 20 T cell receptor beta chains from one sample sequenced in a study of cytomegalovirus exposure and HLA in healthy donors. PCR primers comprised 60 Vbeta and 13 Jbeta primers. Generated by immunoSEQ multiplex PCR, the TCRdb table keeps only in-frame clones and is missing some. The data show around 150,000 clones, about 80% seen once. Sequences were obtained from PBMCs. The receptors shown here come from a male donor in good health and CMV-seronegative.

The chain uses TRBV7-2 and TRBJ2-1, with TRBD2 matching 11 bases. Germline V CDR1 and CDR2: SGHTA, FQGNSA. Unmatched junction bases numbered 13, after V lost 5 bases and J lost 7 bases. This CDR3 spans 17 amino acids. The DNA for the CDR3 is TGTGCCAGCAGCCCAACTCTGGATAGCGGGAGGGGGAATGAGCAGTTCTTC. Its protein is CASSPTLDSGRGNEQFF.

This clone has just a few counts. V and J are TRBV18 and TRBJ2-1; 8 bases are a match to TRBD1. Looked up from germline, CDR1 is KGHSH and CDR2 is LQKENI. This CDR3 spans 15 amino acids. Trimming removed 4 bases from V and 3 bases from J; junction bases left unmatched: 5. This chain's CDR3 is CASSRDRGLYNEQFF. The CDR3 bases are TGTGCCAGCTCACGAGACAGGGGCCTCTACAATGAGCAGTTCTTC.

The V and J genes are TRBV7-2 and TRBJ2-1; TRBD2 aligns across 7 bases. The trim removed 6 bases at V and 8 bases at J, leaving 16 bases unmatched. The CDR3 totals 16 residues. The germline V gene has CDR1 SGHTA and CDR2 FQGNSA. The chain's CDR3 is CASSSLTSWEGDEQFF. The CDR3 DNA reads TGTGCCAGCAGTTCTTTGACTAGCTGGGAGGGCGATGAGCAGTTCTTC.

The chain carries TRBV11-1 and TRBJ1-2, with 9 bases fitting TRBD1. J was trimmed by 4 bases and V by 7 bases; bases with no gene match: 7. The CDR3 spans 14 residues. The germline CDR1 and CDR2 sequences are SGHAT and FQDESV (reference sequence). DNA of the CDR3: TGTGCCAGCACTCCCGACAGGGGGGTCTATGGCTACACCTTC. Translating gives CASTPDRGVYGYTF. Full variable domain (remainder filled in from reference TRBV11-1 and TRBJ1-2): EAEVAQSPRYKITEKSQAVAFWCDPISGHATLYWYRQILGQGPELLVQFQDESVVDDSQLPKDRFSAERLKGVDSTLKIQPAELGDSAMYLCASTPDRGVYGYTFGSGTRLTVV.

V is TRBV6-1 and J is TRBJ1-6, with D unresolved. The CDR3 has 12 amino acids. From germline, CDR1 is MNHNS and CDR2 SASEGT. Trimming pared 5 bases from V and 5 bases from J, leaving 4 bases between. CDR3 DNA sequence: TGTGCCAGCAGTACTAATAATTCACCCCTCCACTTT. Amino acids: CASSTNNSPLHF.

J is TRBJ2-3 and V is TRBV7-2, with D possibly matching TRBD2 (6 bases). The CDR3 consists of 15 residues. CDR1 SGHTA and CDR2 FQGNSA come from the germline V gene. Trimming cost V 0 bases and J 1 base, with 8 bases left between them. The CDR3: CASSLAGGRTDTQYF. CDR3 bases: TGTGCCAGCAGCTTAGCGGGGGGTCGCACAGATACGCAGTATTTT.

The chain joins TRBV5-1 to TRBJ2-7; the D gene is possibly TRBD1 (5 bases). Trimming removed 7 bases from V and 2 bases from J, with 13 bases in between. There are 13 residues in the CDR3. CDR1 and CDR2 from the germline V gene are SGHRS and YFSETQ. The CDR3 sequence: CASGDSDPYEQYF. CDR3 sequence (DNA): TGCGCCAGCGGCGACAGCGATCCCTACGAGCAGTACTTC. Filled out from reference TRBV5-1 and TRBJ2-7, the complete variable domain reads KAGVTQTPRYLIKTRGQQVTLSCSPISGHRSVSWYQQTPGQGLQFLFEYFSETQRNKGNFPGRFSGRQFSNSRSEMNVSTLELGDSALYLCASGDSDPYEQYFGPGTRLTVT.

The chain is built from TRBV7-9 and TRBJ2-7; TRBD1 agrees at 9 bases. The V segment lost 5 bases and the J segment 7 bases; nucleotides outside the gene matches: 12. The germline V gene has CDR1 SEHNR and CDR2 FQNEAQ (reference sequence). The CDR3 totals 15 residues. The CDR3 here is CASSPPTGGLGEQYF. CDR3 sequence (DNA): TGTGCCAGCAGCCCACCGACAGGGGGTCTAGGAGAGCAGTACTTC.

The rearrangement uses TRBV7-9 and TRBJ1-2; D unclear. Germline assignment: CDR1 SEHNR and CDR2 FQNEAQ (reference sequence). The V end lost 1 base, the J end lost 8 bases, and 5 bases lay between the germline ends. CDR3 length: 11 residues. The CDR3 protein is CASSLGPGYTF. CDR3 bases: TGTGCCAGCAGCTTAGGGCCGGGCTACACCTTC.

The V and J genes are TRBV7-8 and TRBJ2-5, with 9 bases that match TRBD1. With the DNA end fitting TRBJ2-7 better, the J assignment may be wrong. Germline values: CDR1 SGHVS, CDR2 FQNEAQ. The CDR3 is 13 residues long. The CDR3 region has the DNA TGTGCCAGCAGTCCCGACAGGGGGGACGAGCAGTACTTC. This codes for CASSPDRGDEQYF.

This clone came up a few times. This rearrangement joins TRBV7-2 to TRBJ2-5, with TRBD2 matching over 14 bases. The CDR3 is made up of 16 amino acids. Per the germline V gene, CDR1 is SGHTA and CDR2 is FQGNSA. Trimming took 5 bases from V and 5 from J; bases not matched to a gene: 7. CDR3 DNA: TGTGCCAGCAGCCCACGGACTAGCGGGGGGAGGGAGACCCAGTACTTC. Its protein product is CASSPRTSGGRETQYF.

The genes are TRBV18 and TRBJ2-7; D is ambiguous. V lost 4 bases to trimming and J lost 3 bases, with 13 bases between them. The CDR3 consists of 14 residues. The germline gives CDR1 KGHSH, CDR2 LQKENI. Here the CDR3 DNA reads TGTGCCAGCTCACTCCAGGATTCCTTCTACGAGCAGTACTTC. It specifies CASSLQDSFYEQYF.

The chain combines TRBV7-9 with TRBJ1-1; D is perhaps TRBD1 (5 bases). Trimming shortened V by 6 bases and J by 6 bases, and 20 bases separated the two germline ends. Germline V CDR1 and CDR2: SEHNR, FQNEAQ (reference sequence). This CDR3 has 15 amino acids. CDR3 residues: CASSPGWGSWAEAFF. The CDR3 DNA reads as TGTGCCAGCAGTCCCGGATGGGGCTCATGGGCTGAAGCTTTCTTT.

A remark on this clone: Its ends do not fully match the called genes, so a read error is possible. V and J are TRBV7-9 and TRBJ1-4; D is unclear. This CDR3 has 13 amino acids. Germline V gene lookup returns CDR1 SEHNR and CDR2 FQNEAQ (reference sequence). The CDR3 nucleotides are TGTTCCAGCAGCTTACCCCCGGGAGAAAAACTGTTTTTT. Residues: CSSSLPPGEKLFF.

J is TRBJ2-3 and V is TRBV19; 11 bases align to TRBD2. Trimming removed 7 bases from V and 2 bases from J; junction bases left unmatched: 8. This CDR3 region has 16 residues. CDR1 is LNHDA and CDR2 is SQIVND in the germline V gene (reference sequence). The CDR3 bases are TGTGCCAGTAATAGCGGGAGGGCCCATAACACAGATACGCAGTATTTT. Its protein is CASNSGRAHNTDTQYF. The entire variable domain, with the rest obtained from reference TRBV19 and TRBJ2-3, is as follows: DGGITQSPKYLFRKEGQNVTLSCEQNLNHDAMYWYRQDPGQGLRLIYYSQIVNDFQKGDIAEGYSVSREKKESFPLTVTSAQKNPTAFYLCASNSGRAHNTDTQYFGPGTRLTVL.

This chain links TRBV6-1 with TRBJ1-5, with D possibly being TRBD1 (5 bases). The ends were cut back, 2 bases at V and 6 bases at J, with 5 bases in the middle. Germline V lookup: CDR1 MNHNS, CDR2 SASEGT. This CDR3 is 12 amino acids long. The CDR3, as DNA: TGTGCCAGCAGTGAACAGGGTCAGCCCCAGCATTTT. Protein: CASSEQGQPQHF.

A single count supports this clone. The chain combines TRBV4-3 with TRBJ2-3, with 7 bases lining up with TRBD2. This CDR3 has 16 residues. Trimming cost V 0 bases and J 8 bases; bases outside gene matches: 11. Germline lookup yields CDR1 LGHNA and CDR2 YSLEER. CDR3 nucleotides: TGCGCCAGCAGCCAAGATCGCGGGGGTCCCTCCGGTACGCAGTATTTT. It encodes CASSQDRGGPSGTQYF.

The chain carries TRBV6-5 and TRBJ2-2; the D gene is possibly TRBD2 (5 bases). CDR1 is MNHEY and CDR2 is SVGAGI in the germline V gene. This CDR3 is built from 13 residues. The V end was cut by 4 bases, the J end by 9 bases, with 12 bases between. The CDR3 loop reads CASSLTTDWELFF. CDR3 coding DNA: TGTGCCAGCAGTTTAACGACGGACTGGGAGCTGTTTTTT.

The chain employs TRBV6-1 and TRBJ1-2, with 7 bases lining up with TRBD1. CDR1 and CDR2 from the germline V gene are MNHNS and SASEGT. The CDR3 is 14 residues long. V dropped 2 bases and J dropped 5; count of bases not matched to a gene: 5. The DNA of the CDR3 is TGTGCCAGCAGTGAAAGGGACAGTCATTATGGCTACACCTTC. The encoded protein is CASSERDSHYGYTF.

This clone has a handful of counts. The chain joins TRBV7-6 to TRBJ2-3; the D gene is possibly TRBD2 (5 bases). V was trimmed by 2 bases and J by 1 base, leaving 10 bases between them. This CDR3 contains 15 residues. Germline V gene sequence: CDR1 SGHVS, CDR2 FNYEAQ. The CDR3 spells CASSLRGRGTDTQYF. In DNA form, the CDR3 reads TGTGCCAGCAGCTTACGAGGGCGCGGCACAGATACGCAGTATTTT.